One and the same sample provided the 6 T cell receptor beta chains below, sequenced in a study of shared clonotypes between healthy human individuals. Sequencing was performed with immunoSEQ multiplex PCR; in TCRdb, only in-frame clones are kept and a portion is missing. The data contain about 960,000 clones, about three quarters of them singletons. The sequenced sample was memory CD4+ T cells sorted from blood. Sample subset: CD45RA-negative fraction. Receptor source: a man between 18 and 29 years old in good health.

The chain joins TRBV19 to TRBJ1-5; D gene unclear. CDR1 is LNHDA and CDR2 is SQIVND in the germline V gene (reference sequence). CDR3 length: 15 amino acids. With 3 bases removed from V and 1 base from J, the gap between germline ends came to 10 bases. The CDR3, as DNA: TGTGCCAGTAGTATCCTGGGGAGAAGCAATCAGCCCCAGCATTTT. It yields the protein CASSILGRSNQPQHF.

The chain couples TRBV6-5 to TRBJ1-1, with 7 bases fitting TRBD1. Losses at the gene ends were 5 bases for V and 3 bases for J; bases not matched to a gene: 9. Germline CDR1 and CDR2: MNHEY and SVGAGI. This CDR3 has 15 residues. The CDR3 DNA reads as TGTGCCAGCAGTCTCTCAGGGGGTGTACACACTGAAGCTTTCTTT. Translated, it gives CASSLSGGVHTEAFF.

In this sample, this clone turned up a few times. CDR3 in amino acids: CASSLLRNGELFF. CDR3 DNA: TGTGCCAGCTCTCTCCTTAGGAACGGGGAGCTGTTTTTT. This sequence joins TRBV18 and TRBJ2-2, with D hard to call. Between the trimmed V and J ends, which lost 6 bases and 7 bases, there was a span of 12 bases. Germline V gene lookup returns CDR1 KGHSH and CDR2 LQKENI. The CDR3 runs to 13 residues. Complete variable domain (other parts from reference TRBV18 and TRBJ2-2): NAGVMQNPRHLVRRRGQEARLRCSPMKGHSHVYWYRQLPEEGLKFMVYLQKENIIDESGMPKERFSAEFPKEGPSILRIQQVVRGDSAAYFCASSLLRNGELFFGEGSRLTVL.

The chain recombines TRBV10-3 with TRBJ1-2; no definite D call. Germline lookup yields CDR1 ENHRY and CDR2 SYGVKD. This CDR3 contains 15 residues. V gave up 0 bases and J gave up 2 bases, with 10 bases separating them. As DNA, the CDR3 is TGTGCCATCAGTGAGTCGATTCAGAAGAACTATGGCTACACCTTC. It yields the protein CAISESIQKNYGYTF.

The CDR3 sequence: CASSWKYDGQGNSPLHF. In DNA form, the CDR3 reads TGTGCCAGCAGCTGGAAGTACGATGGGCAGGGTAATTCACCCCTCCACTTT. The V gene is TRBV5-6, the J gene TRBJ1-6; tentatively, D is TRBD1 (5 bases). Germline lookup yields CDR1 SGHDT and CDR2 YYEEEE. The CDR3 loop spans 17 amino acids. V was clipped by 3 bases and J by 6 bases, with 19 bases between them.

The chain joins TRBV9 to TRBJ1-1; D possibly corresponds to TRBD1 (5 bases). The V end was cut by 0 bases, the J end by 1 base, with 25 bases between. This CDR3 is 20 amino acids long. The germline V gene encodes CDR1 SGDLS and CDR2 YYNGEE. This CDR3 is CASSVAAAAVGTRRNTEAFF. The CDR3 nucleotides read TGTGCCAGCAGCGTAGCCGCAGCAGCCGTTGGGACTCGACGGAACACTGAAGCTTTCTTT. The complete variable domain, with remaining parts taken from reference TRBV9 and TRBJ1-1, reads DSGVTQTPKHLITATGQRVTLRCSPRSGDLSVYWYQQSLDQGLQFLIQYYNGEERAKGNILERFSAQQFPDLHSELNLSSLELGDSALYFCASSVAAAAVGTRRNTEAFFGQGTRLTVV.